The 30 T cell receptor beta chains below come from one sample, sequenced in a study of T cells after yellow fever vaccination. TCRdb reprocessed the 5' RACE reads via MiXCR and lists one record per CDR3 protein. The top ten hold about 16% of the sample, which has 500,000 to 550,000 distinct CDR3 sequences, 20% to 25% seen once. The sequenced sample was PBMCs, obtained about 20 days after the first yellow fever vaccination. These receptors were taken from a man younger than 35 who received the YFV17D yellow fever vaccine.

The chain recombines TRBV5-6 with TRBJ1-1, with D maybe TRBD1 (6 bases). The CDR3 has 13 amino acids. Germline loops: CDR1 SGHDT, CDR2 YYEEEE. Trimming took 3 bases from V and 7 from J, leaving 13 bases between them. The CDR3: CASSWQGKGEAFF. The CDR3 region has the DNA TGTGCCAGCAGCTGGCAGGGGAAGGGTGAAGCTTTCTTT.

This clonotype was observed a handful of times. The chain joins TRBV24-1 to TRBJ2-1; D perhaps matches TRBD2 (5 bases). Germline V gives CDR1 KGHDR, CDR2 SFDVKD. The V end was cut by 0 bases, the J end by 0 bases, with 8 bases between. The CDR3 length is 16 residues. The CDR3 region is CATSDLRAGSYNEQFF. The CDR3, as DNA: TGTGCCACCAGTGATTTGAGGGCGGGCTCCTACAATGAGCAGTTCTTC.

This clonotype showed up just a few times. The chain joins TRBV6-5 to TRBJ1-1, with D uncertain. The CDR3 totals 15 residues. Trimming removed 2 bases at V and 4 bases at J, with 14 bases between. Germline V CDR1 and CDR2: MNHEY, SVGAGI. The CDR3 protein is CASSYKVLGGTEAFF. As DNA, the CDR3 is TGTGCCAGCAGTTACAAGGTCCTCGGAGGCACTGAAGCTTTCTTT.

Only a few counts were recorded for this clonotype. The CDR3 nucleotides read TGTGCCAGCAGCTCCGGGGAGGTTCCCGGGGAGCTGTTTTTT. Amino acids: CASSSGEVPGELFF. This chain uses TRBV11-3 with TRBJ2-2; D is perhaps TRBD2 (6 bases). Trimming left V 4 bases short and J 6 bases short, with 12 bases between. The CDR3 extends over 14 amino acids. Germline CDR1 SGHNT, CDR2 YENEEA.

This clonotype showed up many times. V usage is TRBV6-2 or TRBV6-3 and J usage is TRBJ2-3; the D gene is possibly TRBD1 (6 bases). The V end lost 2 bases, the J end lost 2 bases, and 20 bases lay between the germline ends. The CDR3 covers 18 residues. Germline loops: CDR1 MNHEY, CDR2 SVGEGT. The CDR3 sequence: CASSYRIERGKLTDTQYF. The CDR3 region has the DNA TGTGCCAGCAGTTACCGAATAGAGAGGGGGAAACTCACAGATACGCAGTATTTT.

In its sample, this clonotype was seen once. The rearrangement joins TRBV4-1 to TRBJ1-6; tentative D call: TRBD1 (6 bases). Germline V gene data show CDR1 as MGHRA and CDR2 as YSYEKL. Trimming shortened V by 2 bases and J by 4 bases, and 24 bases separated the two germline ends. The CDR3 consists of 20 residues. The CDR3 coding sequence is TGCGCCAGCAGCCAAAATCCCCCCCAACGGGACACCTTGTATAATTCACCCCTCCACTTT. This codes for CASSQNPPQRDTLYNSPLHF.

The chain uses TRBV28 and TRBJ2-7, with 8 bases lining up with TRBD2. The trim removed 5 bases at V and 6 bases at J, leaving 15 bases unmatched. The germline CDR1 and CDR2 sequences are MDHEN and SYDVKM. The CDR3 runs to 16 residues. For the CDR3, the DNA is TGTGCCAGCAGTCCGGGGGGGCAAGGGGCTTCACGCGAGCAGTACGTC. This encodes CASSPGGQGASREQYV.

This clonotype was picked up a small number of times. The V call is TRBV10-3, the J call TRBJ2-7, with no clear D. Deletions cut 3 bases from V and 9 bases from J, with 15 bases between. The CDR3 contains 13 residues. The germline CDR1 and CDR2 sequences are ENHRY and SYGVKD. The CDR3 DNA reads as TGTGCCATCAGTGACGGCGGATTCCATTCGCAGTACGTC. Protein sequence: CAISDGGFHSQYV.

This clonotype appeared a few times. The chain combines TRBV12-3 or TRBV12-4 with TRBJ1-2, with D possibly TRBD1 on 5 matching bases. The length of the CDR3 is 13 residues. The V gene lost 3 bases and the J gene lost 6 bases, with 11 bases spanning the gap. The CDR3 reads CASSLTVGHGYTF. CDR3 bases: TGTGCCAGCAGTTTGACAGTAGGCCATGGCTACACCTTC.

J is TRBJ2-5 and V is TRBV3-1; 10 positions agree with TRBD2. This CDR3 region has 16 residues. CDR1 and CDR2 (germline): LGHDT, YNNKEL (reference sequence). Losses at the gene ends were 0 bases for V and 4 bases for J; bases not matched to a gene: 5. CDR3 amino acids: CASSQESLAGGETQYF. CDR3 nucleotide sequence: TGTGCCAGCAGCCAAGAGTCCTTAGCGGGGGGAGAGACCCAGTACTTC.

The CDR3 DNA follows: TGTGCCATCAGTGACATCATGAAAGATACGCAGTATTTT. Translating it yields CAISDIMKDTQYF. This rearrangement joins TRBV10-3 to TRBJ2-3; D is uncertain. CDR3 length equals 13 residues. Trimming shortened V by 3 bases and J by 5 bases, and 9 bases separated the two germline ends. CDR1 and CDR2 (germline): ENHRY, SYGVKD.

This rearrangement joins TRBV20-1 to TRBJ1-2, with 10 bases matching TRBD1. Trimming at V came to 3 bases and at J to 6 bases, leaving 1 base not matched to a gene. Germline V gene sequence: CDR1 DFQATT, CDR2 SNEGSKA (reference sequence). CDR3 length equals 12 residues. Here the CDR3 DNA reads TGCAGTGCTAGGGACAGGGGGAATGGCTACACCTTC. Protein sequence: CSARDRGNGYTF.

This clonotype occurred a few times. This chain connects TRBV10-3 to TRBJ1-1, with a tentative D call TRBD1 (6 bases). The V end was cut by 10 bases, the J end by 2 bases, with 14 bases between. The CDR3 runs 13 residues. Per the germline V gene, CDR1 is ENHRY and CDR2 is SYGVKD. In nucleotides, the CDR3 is TGTGCCACCAAAACAGGGACCAACACTGAAGCTTTCTTT. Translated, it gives CATKTGTNTEAFF.

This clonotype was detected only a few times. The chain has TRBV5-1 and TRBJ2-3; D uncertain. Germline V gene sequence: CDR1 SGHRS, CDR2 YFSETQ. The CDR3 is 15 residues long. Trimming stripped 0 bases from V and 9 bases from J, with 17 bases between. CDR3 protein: CASSLGAQLGRTQYF. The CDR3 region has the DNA TGCGCCAGCAGCTTGGGTGCCCAGCTAGGCAGGACGCAGTATTTT.

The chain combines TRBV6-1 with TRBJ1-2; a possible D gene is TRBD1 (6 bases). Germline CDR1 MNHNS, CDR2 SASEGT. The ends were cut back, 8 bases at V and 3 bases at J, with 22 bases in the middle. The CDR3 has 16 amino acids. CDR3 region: CASRPSLGGADYGYTF. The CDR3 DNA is TGTGCCAGCCGTCCCAGCCTGGGGGGCGCCGACTATGGCTACACCTTC.

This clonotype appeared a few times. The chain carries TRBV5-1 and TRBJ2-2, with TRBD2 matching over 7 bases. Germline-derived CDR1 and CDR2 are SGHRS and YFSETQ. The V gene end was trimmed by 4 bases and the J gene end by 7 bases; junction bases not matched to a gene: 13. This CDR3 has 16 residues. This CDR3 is CASSPLPTAGVGELFF. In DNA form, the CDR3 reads TGCGCCAGCAGCCCCCTTCCTACGGCGGGAGTCGGGGAGCTGTTTTTT. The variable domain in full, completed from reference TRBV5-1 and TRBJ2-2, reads KAGVTQTPRYLIKTRGQQVTLSCSPISGHRSVSWYQQTPGQGLQFLFEYFSETQRNKGNFPGRFSGRQFSNSRSEMNVSTLELGDSALYLCASSPLPTAGVGELFFGEGSRLTVL.

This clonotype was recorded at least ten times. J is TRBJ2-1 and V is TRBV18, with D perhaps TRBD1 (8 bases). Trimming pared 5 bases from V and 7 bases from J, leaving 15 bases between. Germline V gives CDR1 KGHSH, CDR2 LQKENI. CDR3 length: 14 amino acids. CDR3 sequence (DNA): TGTGCCAGCTCATCCGGACAGGGAGGGAATGAGCAGTTCTTC. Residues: CASSSGQGGNEQFF.

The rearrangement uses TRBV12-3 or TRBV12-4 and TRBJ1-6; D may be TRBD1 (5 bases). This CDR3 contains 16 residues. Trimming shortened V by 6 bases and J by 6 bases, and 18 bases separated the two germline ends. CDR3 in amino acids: CASRNRRGPRNSPLHF. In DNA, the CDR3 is TGTGCCAGCAGAAACCGCCGGGGACCGCGTAATTCACCCCTCCACTTT.

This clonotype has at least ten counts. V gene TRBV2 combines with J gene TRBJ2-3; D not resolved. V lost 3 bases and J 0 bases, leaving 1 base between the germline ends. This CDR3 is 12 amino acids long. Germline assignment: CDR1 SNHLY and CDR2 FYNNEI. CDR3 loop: CASSDSTDTQYF. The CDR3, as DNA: TGTGCCAGCAGTGACAGCACAGATACGCAGTATTTT.

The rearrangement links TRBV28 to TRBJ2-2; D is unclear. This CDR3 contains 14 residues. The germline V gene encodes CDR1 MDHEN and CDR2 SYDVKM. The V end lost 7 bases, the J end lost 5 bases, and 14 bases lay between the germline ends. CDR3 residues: CASTPWGETGELFF. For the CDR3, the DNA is TGTGCCAGCACCCCATGGGGTGAGACCGGGGAGCTGTTTTTT.

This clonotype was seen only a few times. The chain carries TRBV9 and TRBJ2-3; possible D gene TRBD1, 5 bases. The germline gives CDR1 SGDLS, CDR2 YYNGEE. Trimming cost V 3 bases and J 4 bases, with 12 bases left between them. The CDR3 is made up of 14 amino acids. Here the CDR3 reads CASSGNQGADTQYF. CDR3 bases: TGTGCCAGCAGCGGGAATCAGGGTGCAGATACGCAGTATTTT.

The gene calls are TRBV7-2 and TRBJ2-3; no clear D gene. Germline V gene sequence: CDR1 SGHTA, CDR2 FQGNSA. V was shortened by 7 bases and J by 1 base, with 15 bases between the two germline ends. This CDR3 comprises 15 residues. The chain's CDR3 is CASNSPYHRTDTQYF. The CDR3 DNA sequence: TGTGCCAGCAACTCCCCCTATCACCGCACAGATACGCAGTATTTT.

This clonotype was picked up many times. CDR3 coding DNA: TGTGCCAGCCGGTGGACAGACATAAGAACTGAAGCTTTCTTT. This sequence encodes CASRWTDIRTEAFF. This chain connects TRBV7-2 to TRBJ1-1; a possible D gene is TRBD1 (6 bases). The V gene lost 8 bases and the J gene lost 5 bases, with 18 bases spanning the gap. Germline V gene lookup returns CDR1 SGHTA and CDR2 FQGNSA. This CDR3 contains 14 residues.

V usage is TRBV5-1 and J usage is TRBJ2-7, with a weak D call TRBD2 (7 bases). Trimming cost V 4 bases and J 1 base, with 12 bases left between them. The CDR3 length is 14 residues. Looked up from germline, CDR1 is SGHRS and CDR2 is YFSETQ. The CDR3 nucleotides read TGCGCCAGCAGCCCACAGGGAGGGTCCTACGAGCAGTACGTC. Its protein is CASSPQGGSYEQYV.

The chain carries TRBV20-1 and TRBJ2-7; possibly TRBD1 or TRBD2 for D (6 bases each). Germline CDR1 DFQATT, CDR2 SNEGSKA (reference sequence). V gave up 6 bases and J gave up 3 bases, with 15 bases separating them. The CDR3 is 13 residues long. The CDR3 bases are TGCAGTGCCCGGGGGCGCGCCCTCTACGAGCAGTACTTC. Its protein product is CSARGRALYEQYF.

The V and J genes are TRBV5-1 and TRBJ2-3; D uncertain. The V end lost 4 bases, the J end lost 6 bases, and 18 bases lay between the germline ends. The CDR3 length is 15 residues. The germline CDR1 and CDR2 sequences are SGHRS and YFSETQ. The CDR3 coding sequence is TGCGCCAGCAGCCCCATCGATATAGAAGCGGATACGCAGTATTTT. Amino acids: CASSPIDIEADTQYF.

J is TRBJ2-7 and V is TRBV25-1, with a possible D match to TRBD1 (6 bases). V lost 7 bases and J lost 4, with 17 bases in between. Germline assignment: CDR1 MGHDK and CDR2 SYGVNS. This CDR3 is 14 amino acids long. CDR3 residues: CASTEQGTGYEQYV. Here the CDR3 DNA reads TGTGCCAGCACCGAACAGGGTACAGGATACGAGCAGTACGTC.

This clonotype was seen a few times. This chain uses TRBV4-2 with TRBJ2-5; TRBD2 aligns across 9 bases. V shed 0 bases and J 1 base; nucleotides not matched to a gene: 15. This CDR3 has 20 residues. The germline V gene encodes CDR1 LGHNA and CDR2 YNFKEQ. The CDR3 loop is CASSQDITRRGGQTQETQYF. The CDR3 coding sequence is TGTGCCAGCAGCCAAGATATCACTCGGCGGGGGGGCCAAACCCAAGAGACCCAGTACTTC.

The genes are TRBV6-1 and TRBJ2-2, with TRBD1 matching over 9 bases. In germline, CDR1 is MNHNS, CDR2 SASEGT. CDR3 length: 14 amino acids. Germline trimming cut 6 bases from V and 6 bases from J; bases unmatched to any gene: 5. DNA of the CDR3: TGTGCCAGCAGCAGGGACAGGGAAGCCGGGGAGCTGTTTTTT. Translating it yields CASSRDREAGELFF.

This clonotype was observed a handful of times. The CDR3 DNA is TGTGCCACCAGTGATCCAAAGGGACGTTACAATGAGCAGTTCTTC. This codes for CATSDPKGRYNEQFF. V gene TRBV24-1 combines with J gene TRBJ2-1; D may correspond to TRBD1 or TRBD2 (5 bases each). The CDR3 length is 15 residues. CDR1 is KGHDR and CDR2 is SFDVKD in the germline V gene. Trimming stripped 3 bases from V and 4 bases from J, with 12 bases between.